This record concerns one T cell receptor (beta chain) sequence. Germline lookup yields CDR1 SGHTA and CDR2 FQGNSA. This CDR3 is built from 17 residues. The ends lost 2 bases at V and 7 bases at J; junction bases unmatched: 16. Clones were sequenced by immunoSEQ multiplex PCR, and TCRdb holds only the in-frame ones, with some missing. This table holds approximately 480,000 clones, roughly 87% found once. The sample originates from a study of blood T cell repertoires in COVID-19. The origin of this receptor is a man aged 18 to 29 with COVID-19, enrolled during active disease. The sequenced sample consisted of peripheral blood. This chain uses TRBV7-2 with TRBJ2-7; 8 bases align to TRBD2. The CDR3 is CASSLIPTTSALGEQYF. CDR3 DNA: TGTGCCAGCAGCTTAATCCCCACGACTAGCGCACTTGGGGAGCAGTACTTC.